The entry below describes one T cell receptor beta chain. The sample comes from a study of blood T cell repertoires in COVID-19. For the study at large: In each case, the material was cDNA or gDNA derived from T cells, B-cell-depleted T cells, or PBMCs.

V lost 1 base and J 4 bases, leaving 7 bases between the germline ends. Germline V gene sequence: CDR1 LGHNA, CDR2 YSLEER. The CDR3 length is 13 residues. Generated by immunoSEQ multiplex PCR, the TCRdb table keeps only in-frame clones and is missing some. The sample comprises roughly 62,000 clones, about nine tenths of which are singletons, and 5% to 7% rests with the top ten. Input material: peripheral blood. This TCR was recovered from a human donor in a cohort sampled during active COVID-19. The chain uses TRBV4-3 and TRBJ2-5; D uncertain. CDR3 coding DNA: TGCGCCAGCAGCCAAGGTAGCCGAGAGACCCAGTACTTC. Protein: CASSQGSRETQYF.